Here is one T cell receptor (beta chain) with its context. Antigen: not known. This specimen belongs to a study of cytomegalovirus exposure and HLA in healthy donors. General observations from the study: The study put roughly 160 TCR beta chains on its list as cytomegalovirus-associated. High specificity and sensitivity for cytomegalovirus status were reported for the classifier. The majority of TCR sequences were rare, yet some public TCRs appeared in many donors.

The donors were in the roughly 110-subject validation cohort; that cohort was separate from the roughly 700-subject first cohort. Germline V gene lookup returns CDR1 SGHTA and CDR2 FQGNSA. The CDR3 runs 14 residues. Trimming cost V 1 base and J 6 bases; bases outside gene matches: 5. Method: immunoSEQ multiplex PCR; TCRdb's copy keeps in-frame clones and lacks some. Found here are about 79,000 clones, 93% of them singletons; the top ten hold about 3.9%. J is TRBJ1-2 and V is TRBV7-2; TRBD1 aligns across 7 bases. The specimen was PBMCs. The clonotype was recovered from a woman under 40 in good health and CMV-seronegative. The CDR3 sequence is CASSLERGPHGYTF. Here the CDR3 DNA reads TGTGCCAGCAGCTTAGAGAGGGGGCCGCATGGCTACACCTTC.